Below, 3 T cell receptor beta chains from the same sample are listed, as sequenced in a study of blood T cell repertoires in COVID-19. Sequencing was performed with immunoSEQ multiplex PCR; in TCRdb, only in-frame clones are kept and a portion is missing. Of about 160,000 clones in the sample, approximately 80% were seen once. Sequencing input: peripheral blood. The origin of the receptors is a woman aged 40 to 50 with COVID-19, enrolled during active disease.

Notes on this clone: Relative to the germline gene, one junction end is altered; a read error may explain this. The chain links TRBV7-7 to TRBJ2-1, with TRBD2 matching 7 bases. Germline loops: CDR1 SSHAT, CDR2 FNYEAQ (reference sequence). The CDR3 consists of 15 residues. The CDR3 spells CASSLGAGMGNEQFF. The CDR3 region has the DNA TGTGCTAGCAGCTTAGGAGCGGGAATGGGCAATGAGCAGTTCTTC.

About this clone: The junction differs from germline at one of its ends, possibly a read error. The chain recombines TRBV10-3 with TRBJ2-1; TRBD2 matches 10 bases. Germline V lookup: CDR1 ENHRY, CDR2 SYGVKD. The CDR3 runs to 17 residues. The CDR3 here is CAISGTSDQSSYNEQFF. The CDR3 nucleotides read TGTGCGATCAGCGGGACTAGCGATCAGAGCTCCTACAATGAGCAGTTCTTC.

This sequence joins TRBV19 and TRBJ2-3, with TRBD2 matching 13 bases. V lost 0 bases and J lost 1; bases outside the gene matches: 4. Germline CDR1 LNHDA, CDR2 SQIVND (reference sequence). There are 18 residues in the CDR3. The CDR3 spells CASSIERLAGGRTDTQYF. The DNA for the CDR3 is TGTGCCAGTAGTATAGAGAGACTAGCGGGAGGCCGCACAGATACGCAGTATTTT. Based on the CDR3 plus reference TRBV19 and TRBJ2-3, the full variable domain is DGGITQSPKYLFRKEGQNVTLSCEQNLNHDAMYWYRQDPGQGLRLIYYSQIVNDFQKGDIAEGYSVSREKKESFPLTVTSAQKNPTAFYLCASSIERLAGGRTDTQYFGPGTRLTVL.